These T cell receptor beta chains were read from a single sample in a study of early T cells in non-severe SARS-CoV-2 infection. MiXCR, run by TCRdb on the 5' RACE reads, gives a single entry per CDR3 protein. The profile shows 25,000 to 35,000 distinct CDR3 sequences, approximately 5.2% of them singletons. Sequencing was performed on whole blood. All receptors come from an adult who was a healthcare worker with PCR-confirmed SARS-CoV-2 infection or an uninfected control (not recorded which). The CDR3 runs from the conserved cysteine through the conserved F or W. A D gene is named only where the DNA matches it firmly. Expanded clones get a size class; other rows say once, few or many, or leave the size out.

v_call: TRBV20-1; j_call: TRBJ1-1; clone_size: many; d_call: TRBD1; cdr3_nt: TGCAGTGCTCAAGGGGGCGCGGGCACTGAAGCTTTCTTT; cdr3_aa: CSAQGGAGTEAFF
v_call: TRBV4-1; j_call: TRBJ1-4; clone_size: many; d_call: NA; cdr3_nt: TGCGCCAGCAGCCAAGTCAGGCTTAGGGAAAATGAAAAACTGTTTTTT; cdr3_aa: CASSQVRLRENEKLFF
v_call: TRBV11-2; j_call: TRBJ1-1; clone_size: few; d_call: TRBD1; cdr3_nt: TGTGCCAGCAGCTCCAGACAGGGCCCAGGCACTGAAGCTTTCTTT; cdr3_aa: CASSSRQGPGTEAFF
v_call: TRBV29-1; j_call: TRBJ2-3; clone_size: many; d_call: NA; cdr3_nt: TGCAGCGTTGAAGGGCTGAGAGGGGATACGCAGTATTTT; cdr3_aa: CSVEGLRGDTQYF
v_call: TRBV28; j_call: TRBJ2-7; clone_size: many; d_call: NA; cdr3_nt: TGTGCCAGCCTAACTGGGCTTGACGAGCAGTACTTC; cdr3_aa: CASLTGLDEQYF
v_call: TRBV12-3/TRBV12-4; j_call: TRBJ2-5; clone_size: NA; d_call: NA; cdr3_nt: TGTGCCAGCAGTTTATTGGGGGGATGGGAGACCCAGTACTTC; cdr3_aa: CASSLLGGWETQYF
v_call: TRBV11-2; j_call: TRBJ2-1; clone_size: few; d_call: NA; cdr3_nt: TGTGCCAGCCGACCTGAGGGGCACGGTGAGCAGTTCTTC; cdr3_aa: CASRPEGHGEQFF
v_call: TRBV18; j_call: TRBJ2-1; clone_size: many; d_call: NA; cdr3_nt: TGTGCCAGCTCACCCAGTTTGAGTAACGATGAGCAGTTCTTC; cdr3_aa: CASSPSLSNDEQFF
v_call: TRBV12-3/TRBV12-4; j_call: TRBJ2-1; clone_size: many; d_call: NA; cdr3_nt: TGTGCCAGCAGTCCAACCTACAATGAGCAGTTCTTC; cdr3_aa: CASSPTYNEQFF
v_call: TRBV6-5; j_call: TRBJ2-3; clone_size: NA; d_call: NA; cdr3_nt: TGTGCCAGCAAAAATGGCGGCACAGATACGCAGTATTTT; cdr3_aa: CASKNGGTDTQYF
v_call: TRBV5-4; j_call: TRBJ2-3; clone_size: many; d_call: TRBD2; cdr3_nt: TGTGCCAGCAGCTTGGGATTGGCGGGGGGGCCTACAGATACGCAGTATTTT; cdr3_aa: CASSLGLAGGPTDTQYF
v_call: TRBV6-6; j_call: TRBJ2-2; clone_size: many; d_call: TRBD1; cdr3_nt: TGTGCCAGCAGGAGACAGGGGTCGAACACCGGGGAGCTGTTTTTT; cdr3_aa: CASRRQGSNTGELFF
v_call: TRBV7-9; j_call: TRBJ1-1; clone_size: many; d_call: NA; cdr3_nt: TGTGCCAGCAGCTTAGTAGGCCAGGTCGGAGCTTTCTTT; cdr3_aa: CASSLVGQVGAFF
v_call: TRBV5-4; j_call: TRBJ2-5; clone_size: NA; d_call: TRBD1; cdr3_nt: TGTGCCAGCAGCTCCCCGGGACAGAAAGAGACCCAGTACTTC; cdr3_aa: CASSSPGQKETQYF
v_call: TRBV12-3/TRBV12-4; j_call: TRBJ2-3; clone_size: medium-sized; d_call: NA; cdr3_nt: TGTGCCAGCAGTTTTGGGGGCACAGATACGCAGTATTTT; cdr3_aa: CASSFGGTDTQYF
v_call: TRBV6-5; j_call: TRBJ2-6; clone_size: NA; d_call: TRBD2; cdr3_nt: TGTGCCAGCAGTTACTCCCAAGGACTAGTAGTCCTGACTTTC; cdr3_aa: CASSYSQGLVVLTF